This is a list of T cell receptor beta chains from one sample in a study of CD8 T cells in ankylosing spondylitis. TCRdb reprocessed the 5' RACE reads via MiXCR and lists one record per CDR3 protein. The table includes hundreds of thousands of distinct CDR3 sequences, roughly 32% detected once. The sequenced sample was blood, either unsorted or a sorted T cell fraction (not recorded which). All receptors come from a male donor with ankylosing spondylitis or in good health (not recorded which). CDR3s include the opening cysteine and the closing phenylalanine or tryptophan. D genes are given only for firm matches. Clone sizes are given selectively: once, few, many, or a class where the clone is expanded.

-,TRBJ2-1,TRBV15,TRBD2,CATSRDGKRGRYNEQFF,TGTGCCACCAGCAGAGATGGAAAGCGGGGGCGATACAATGAGCAGTTCTTC
-,TRBJ1-1,TRBV12-3/TRBV12-4,-,CASSHIENTEAFF,TGTGCCAGCAGCCATATTGAGAACACTGAAGCTTTCTTT
few,TRBJ1-1,TRBV20-1,-,CSARLGGRVTEAFF,TGCAGTGCTAGACTCGGGGGGAGGGTAACTGAAGCTTTCTTT
-,TRBJ1-1,TRBV3-1,-,CASSDRHRNTEAFF,TGTGCCAGCAGCGATCGCCACCGGAACACTGAAGCTTTCTTT
-,TRBJ2-6,TRBV10-3,-,CAISVSGSGANVLTF,TGTGCCATCAGTGTGTCCGGTTCTGGGGCCAACGTCCTGACTTTC
-,TRBJ2-1,TRBV5-1,-,CASSLVNNEQFF,TGCGCCAGCAGCTTGGTAAACAATGAGCAGTTCTTC
-,TRBJ1-3,TRBV20-1,-,CSARPTVGLYSGNTIYF,TGCAGTGCCCGCCCGACAGTGGGATTATACTCTGGAAACACCATATATTTT
few,TRBJ2-3,TRBV7-8,TRBD2,CASSPAGVSTDTQYF,TGTGCCAGCAGCCCAGCGGGGGTGAGCACAGATACGCAGTATTTT
-,TRBJ2-3,TRBV6-1,TRBD2,CASREPGLAERSTDTQYF,TGTGCCAGCAGGGAACCGGGACTAGCGGAACGTAGCACAGATACGCAGTATTTT
many,TRBJ2-3,TRBV20-1,-,CSARGVANTQYF,TGCAGTGCAAGAGGGGTAGCTAATACGCAGTATTTT
few,TRBJ2-7,TRBV12-3/TRBV12-4,TRBD1,CASGGTGGDEQYF,TGTGCCAGCGGAGGGACAGGGGGGGACGAGCAGTACTTC
-,TRBJ1-2,TRBV5-6,-,CASSLYGFYGYTF,TGTGCCAGCAGCTTGTATGGATTCTATGGCTACACCTTC
few,TRBJ2-7,TRBV5-1,-,CASSLRAATYEQYF,TGCGCCAGCAGCTTAAGGGCAGCGACCTACGAGCAGTACTTC
-,TRBJ2-2,TRBV5-5,TRBD2,CASSTDLRAGAYTGELFF,TGTGCCAGCAGCACCGATCTTCGAGCGGGGGCCTACACCGGGGAGCTGTTTTTT
-,TRBJ2-1,TRBV5-4,TRBD1,CASTLPGQAPNEQFF,TGTGCCAGCACCCTACCGGGACAGGCCCCCAATGAGCAGTTCTTC
few,TRBJ2-3,TRBV10-3,TRBD2,CAIRGLAASDTQYF,TGTGCCATCAGGGGACTAGCGGCTTCAGATACGCAGTATTTT
-,TRBJ1-4,TRBV5-5,-,CASSLKGDREKLFF,TGTGCCAGCAGCTTAAAGGGCGATCGGGAAAAACTGTTTTTT
few,TRBJ2-7,TRBV6-1,-,CASSEARGTYEQYF,TGTGCCAGCAGTGAAGCGCGCGGAACCTACGAGCAGTACTTC
many,TRBJ2-3,TRBV29-1,-,CSVERDGGPLDTQYF,TGCAGCGTTGAAAGGGACGGGGGACCACTGGATACGCAGTATTTT
-,TRBJ1-4,TRBV15,-,CATSRDVSGPNEKLFF,TGTGCCACCAGCAGAGATGTTTCAGGTCCTAATGAAAAACTGTTTTTT
-,TRBJ2-3,TRBV5-1,-,CASSLDLSSPDTQYF,TGCGCCAGCAGCTTGGACTTATCGAGTCCAGATACGCAGTATTTT
-,TRBJ1-1,TRBV5-1,-,CASSLTNTEAFF,TGCGCCAGCAGCTTGACCAACACTGAAGCTTTCTTT
few,TRBJ1-5,TRBV5-1,-,CASSLAGAENQPQHF,TGCGCCAGCAGCTTGGCCGGGGCAGAGAATCAGCCCCAGCATTTT
few,TRBJ2-6,TRBV6-5,TRBD1,CASSYSMGTGTPGANVLTF,TGTGCCAGCAGTTACTCGATGGGGACAGGGACCCCTGGGGCCAACGTCCTGACTTTC
-,TRBJ2-3,TRBV20-1,-,CSARDHSRNTDTQYF,TGCAGTGCTAGAGATCACTCGAGGAACACAGATACGCAGTATTTT
-,TRBJ1-2,TRBV18,-,CASSPQENYGYTF,TGTGCCAGCTCACCCCAGGAAAACTATGGCTACACCTTC
-,TRBJ2-7,TRBV5-5,-,CASSLAGLGDEQYF,TGTGCCAGCAGCTTGGCGGGTTTAGGCGACGAGCAGTACTTC
-,TRBJ2-1,TRBV12-3/TRBV12-4,-,CASSLFGDEQFF,TGTGCCAGCAGTTTATTCGGGGATGAGCAGTTCTTC
-,TRBJ1-2,TRBV18,-,CASRTDRIYGYTF,TGTGCCAGCCGCACTGACAGGATCTATGGCTACACCTTC
-,TRBJ1-4,TRBV5-1,TRBD1,CASSFGDRGNEKLFF,TGCGCCAGCAGCTTCGGGGACAGGGGTAATGAAAAACTGTTTTTT
few,TRBJ2-3,TRBV20-1,TRBD2,CSARELAEHTDTQYF,TGCAGTGCTAGAGAACTAGCGGAGCACACAGATACGCAGTATTTT
-,TRBJ2-1,TRBV20-1,-,CSARLKVGREQFF,TGCAGTGCTAGGTTAAAAGTTGGCCGGGAGCAGTTCTTC
-,TRBJ2-3,TRBV10-3,-,CAAQQGSATQYF,TGTGCCGCCCAACAGGGTAGTGCTACGCAGTATTTT
-,TRBJ2-1,TRBV4-2,-,CASSQGGVGGPEQFF,TGTGCCAGCAGCCAAGGGGGAGTTGGGGGCCCCGAGCAGTTCTTC
few,TRBJ2-1,TRBV5-1,-,CASSLGGESNEQFF,TGCGCCAGCAGCTTGGGTGGGGAGTCGAATGAGCAGTTCTTC
few,TRBJ1-1,TRBV4-1,-,CASRGTLKNTEAFF,TGCGCCAGCAGGGGGACATTAAAGAACACTGAAGCTTTCTTT
-,TRBJ2-2,TRBV7-2,-,CASGTGPNTGELFF,TGTGCCAGTGGTACAGGACCGAACACCGGGGAGCTGTTTTTT
-,TRBJ2-5,TRBV12-3/TRBV12-4,-,CASSFSQETQYF,TGTGCCAGCAGTTTCTCACAAGAGACCCAGTACTTC
few,TRBJ2-5,TRBV3-1,-,CASSQKGGGTQYF,TGTGCCAGCAGCCAAAAGGGCGGCGGGACCCAGTACTTC
few,TRBJ2-2,TRBV10-1,-,CASSDGPGTGELFF,TGCGCCAGCAGTGATGGTCCAGGCACCGGGGAGCTGTTTTTT
-,TRBJ1-6,TRBV28,-,CASSPRDTGRTLHF,TGTGCCAGCAGCCCCCGGGACACGGGAAGAACCCTCCACTTT
-,TRBJ2-1,TRBV28,-,CASRPLTGRSVNKPGNDQFF,TGTGCCAGCAGACCTCTGACGGGACGGAGCGTCAACAAACCCGGCAATGACCAGTTCTTC
-,TRBJ1-1,TRBV10-3,-,CAIKGLDTEAFF,TGTGCCATCAAGGGGCTGGACACTGAAGCTTTCTTT
-,TRBJ1-4,TRBV15,TRBD1,CATSRTAGTGGEKLFF,TGTGCCACCAGCAGAACCGCCGGGACAGGGGGAGAAAAACTGTTTTTT
-,TRBJ2-1,TRBV12-3/TRBV12-4,-,CASSSPGEQFF,TGTGCCAGCAGTTCCCCGGGGGAGCAGTTCTTC
-,TRBJ2-1,TRBV28,TRBD1,CASIGTGMWNEQFF,TGTGCCAGCATCGGGACAGGCATGTGGAATGAGCAGTTCTTC
few,TRBJ1-1,TRBV20-1,-,CSPHYREGVAFF,TGCAGTCCCCATTACAGGGAGGGGGTAGCTTTCTTT
-,TRBJ2-7,TRBV20-1,-,CSARGAGPAGEQYF,TGCAGTGCTAGGGGTGCAGGCCCCGCTGGCGAGCAGTACTTC
-,TRBJ2-6,TRBV9,-,CASSVGRGGANVLTF,TGTGCCAGCAGCGTAGGAAGGGGTGGGGCCAACGTCCTGACTTTC
-,TRBJ2-1,TRBV11-2,TRBD2,CASSLGGLGRGKYNEQFF,TGTGCCAGCAGCTTAGGGGGCTTGGGGAGGGGAAAGTACAATGAGCAGTTCTTC
once,TRBJ2-7,TRBV10-3,-,CAISTAYEQYF,TGTGCCATCAGCACTGCCTACGAGCAGTACTTC
-,TRBJ1-3,TRBV3-1,-,CASSQSPGNTIYF,TGTGCCAGCAGCCAATCGCCCGGAAACACCATATATTTT
once,TRBJ2-1,TRBV2,-,CASSEVELSSYNEQFF,TGTGCCAGCAGTGAAGTGGAGCTGAGCTCCTACAATGAGCAGTTCTTC
once,TRBJ2-7,TRBV7-9,TRBD1,CASSLPGGQGAYEQYF,TGTGCCAGCAGCTTGCCGGGCGGCCAGGGGGCCTACGAGCAGTACTTC
-,TRBJ2-7,TRBV7-2,TRBD2,CASSLSLGLAVNEQYF,TGTGCCAGCAGCTTATCCCTCGGACTAGCCGTGAACGAGCAGTACTTC
few,TRBJ2-5,TRBV20-1,-,CSARASLRGETQYF,TGCAGTGCTAGAGCCAGTCTAAGGGGAGAGACCCAGTACTTC
-,TRBJ1-6,TRBV6-5,-,CASSYSGSPLHF,TGTGCCAGCAGTTACTCAGGATCACCCCTCCACTTT
-,TRBJ2-7,TRBV20-1,-,CSAPDDGTYEQYF,TGCAGTGCTCCAGACGATGGCACCTACGAGCAGTACTTC
few,TRBJ1-2,TRBV25-1,-,CASSDIRQTLNYGYTF,TGTGCCAGCAGTGATATTCGACAGACCCTTAACTATGGCTACACCTTC